The source of this T cell receptor (beta chain) is a study of T cell responses to AZD1222 COVID-19 vaccine. Study results and caveats: Spike as a whole was targeted by vaccine-associated CD4 TCRs, dominant at 160-218 and 743-854.

As concerns this clone: Its specificity is not known.

Data came from immunoSEQ multiplex PCR; TCRdb stores just in-frame clones and leaves some out. The sample yields 100,000 to 150,000 clones, around nine tenths seen once. Looked up from germline, CDR1 is MNHNS and CDR2 is SASEGT. V shed 1 base and J shed 2 bases, with 8 bases lying between them. The CDR3 spans 14 residues. This sequence was found in an adult in good health. The gene calls are TRBV6-1 and TRBJ1-1; no clear D gene. The sequencing here drew on peripheral blood, taken on day 0 of AZD1222 vaccination. The CDR3 reads CASSEVGRNTEAFF. The CDR3 DNA is TGTGCCAGCAGTGAAGTGGGCAGAAACACTGAAGCTTTCTTT.